Listed below are T cell receptor beta chains from one sample, sequenced in a study of T cell responses to AZD1222 COVID-19 vaccine. Only in-frame clones appear in the TCRdb table, and some are missing; sequencing was by immunoSEQ multiplex PCR. The profile covers over 100,000 clones, with 88% appearing a single time and 10% to 15% taken by the ten largest. The sequenced sample was peripheral blood, obtained on day 0 of MenACWY control vaccination. The source of these receptors is an adult in good health. Each CDR3 is given with its conserved first and last residue. D genes are given only for firm matches. The listing skips clone size in some rows; elsewhere it reads once, few, many or a size class.

>-|TRBJ2-7|-|TRBV6-2/TRBV6-3
TGTGCCAGCAGACCTTACGACCTCCAGGGGTACGAGCAGTACTTC
CASRPYDLQGYEQYF
>-|TRBJ2-4|-|TRBV19
TGTGCCAGTAGTTCGTTCGCAGGGGTAGCCAAAAACATTCAGTACTTC
CASSSFAGVAKNIQYF
>-|TRBJ1-1|-|TRBV7-3
TGTGCCAGCAGCTTAACGGCAAACACTGAAGCTTTCTTT
CASSLTANTEAFF
>-|TRBJ2-7|-|TRBV7-2
TGTGCCAGCAGCTTATACTGGGGGAGGACCTACGAGCAGTACTTC
CASSLYWGRTYEQYF
>TRBD1|TRBJ2-1|-|TRBV2
TGTGCCAGCAAAGACAGGGGGCCGGGTGAGCAGTTCTTC
CASKDRGPGEQFF
>-|TRBJ2-2|-|TRBV9
TGTGCCAGCAGCGTAGGGTTTCCGGGGGCCTACACCGGGGAGCTGTTTTTT
CASSVGFPGAYTGELFF
>-|TRBJ1-6|once|TRBV7-2
TGTGCCAGCAGCTTGAGGAGGGGGTTTGATTCACCCCTCCACTTT
CASSLRRGFDSPLHF
>-|TRBJ1-5|-|TRBV5-3
TGTGCCAGAAGCTTGGGGGATAGCAATCAGCCCCAGCATTTT
CARSLGDSNQPQHF
>-|TRBJ1-1|once|TRBV9
TGTGCCAGCAGCGTTGGCACGCGTTCGGAAGCTTTCTTT
CASSVGTRSEAFF
>-|TRBJ1-1|-|TRBV18
TGTGCCAGCTCGTCGACAGCCACTGAAGCTTTCTTT
CASSSTATEAFF
>-|TRBJ2-1|-|TRBV9
TGTGCCAGCAGCACTTCCGGGACATGGGTGGACAATGAGCAGTTCTTC
CASSTSGTWVDNEQFF
>TRBD1|TRBJ1-3|-|TRBV7-2
TGTGCCAGCAGCCAACAGGGGGGAAACACCATATATTTT
CASSQQGGNTIYF
>-|TRBJ1-6|once|TRBV7-3
TGTGCCAGCAGCTTGCGGGGCCTTAATTCACCCCTCCACTTT
CASSLRGLNSPLHF
>-|TRBJ1-1|-|TRBV3-1/TRBV3-2
TGTGCCAGCAGCCAAGGACAAGACAGACCCCGAAGGTCTGAAGCTTTCTTT
CASSQGQDRPRRSEAFF
>TRBD1|TRBJ2-3|-|TRBV19
TGTGCCAGTAGGGCAGGGGGATTTAGCACAGATACGCAGTATTTT
CASRAGGFSTDTQYF
>-|TRBJ2-1|-|TRBV19
TGTGCCAGTAGTATAGCCCACTACTCCGGGACCACCTACAATGAGCAGTTCTTC
CASSIAHYSGTTYNEQFF
>-|TRBJ1-5|-|TRBV19
TGTGCCAGTAGTCGACCAGGGAATCAGCCCCAGCATTTT
CASSRPGNQPQHF
>-|TRBJ2-1|-|TRBV27
TGTGCCAGCAGTTTATTATCGACGGACCCCGGTAGTGAGCAGTTCTTC
CASSLLSTDPGSEQFF
>-|TRBJ1-2|-|TRBV4-3
TGCGCCAGCAGCCAAGTATCTACACGGGGAACCTACACCTTC
CASSQVSTRGTYTF
>-|TRBJ2-2|-|TRBV6-2/TRBV6-3
TGTGCCAGCAGCCAGGCAACCGGGGAGCTGTTTTTT
CASSQATGELFF
>TRBD2|TRBJ2-1|-|TRBV4-1
TGCGCCAGCAGCCAAGATACGGGAGGGCCTCTCAATGAGCAGTTCTTC
CASSQDTGGPLNEQFF
>-|TRBJ1-2|-|TRBV27
TGTGCCAGCAGTCCCCGCAGGGACTATGGCTACACCTTC
CASSPRRDYGYTF
>-|TRBJ1-4|-|TRBV3-1/TRBV3-2
TGTGCCAGCAGCCGAGGGTTGGGGCATGAAAAACTGTTTTTT
CASSRGLGHEKLFF
>-|TRBJ1-1|once|TRBV11-3
TGTGCCAGCAGCTTAGAGGGGACTTCTACTGAAGCTTTCTTT
CASSLEGTSTEAFF
>-|TRBJ2-3|-|TRBV7-9
TGTGCCAGCATAGACGGGGCAGGAAACACAGATACGCAGTATTTT
CASIDGAGNTDTQYF
>-|TRBJ1-2|-|TRBV20-1
TGCAGTGGTAGTCACCCCAGCAGCTATGGCTACACCTTC
CSGSHPSSYGYTF
>-|TRBJ2-2|once|TRBV27
TGTGCCAGCAGTTTATGGGGGGCCACCGGGGAGCTGTTTTTT
CASSLWGATGELFF
>-|TRBJ2-7|few|TRBV2
TGTGCCAGCAGTGCTGAGCCGGGGGAGCAGTACTTC
CASSAEPGEQYF
>-|TRBJ1-5|-|TRBV18
TGTGCCAGCTCACCCTCGGGGGGGGAACGTCAGCCCCAGCATTTT
CASSPSGGERQPQHF
>-|TRBJ2-7|-|TRBV30
TGTGCCTGGAGTTTTGGAGACTACGAGCAGTACTTC
CAWSFGDYEQYF
>-|TRBJ1-5|-|TRBV10-2
TGCGCCAGCAGTGAGTCCCCCGGGAATAGCAATCAGCCCCAGCATTTT
CASSESPGNSNQPQHF
>TRBD1|TRBJ1-4|-|TRBV19
TGTGCCAGTAGTATGACAGGGCCTAATGAAAAACTGTTTTTT
CASSMTGPNEKLFF
>TRBD1|TRBJ1-4|-|TRBV4-1
TGCGCCAGCAGCCCTGGGACAGTTAGCAATGAAAAACTGTTTTTT
CASSPGTVSNEKLFF
>-|TRBJ2-5|-|TRBV5-1
TGCGCCAGCAGGTACCAAGAGACCCAGTACTTC
CASRYQETQYF
>-|TRBJ1-5|few|TRBV18
TGTGCCAGCTCACCGGCGTCTCAGCCCCAGCATTTT
CASSPASQPQHF
>-|TRBJ2-1|-|TRBV5-1
TGCGCCAGCAGCTTGGGGGCGGCCGGGGACAATGAGCAGTTCTTC
CASSLGAAGDNEQFF
>-|TRBJ2-2|-|TRBV20-1
TGCAGTGCTAGTAAAGACGGACTCCAGACCGGGGAGCTGTTTTTT
CSASKDGLQTGELFF
>-|TRBJ1-1|-|TRBV28
TGTGCCAGCTCATCCAAGGGAGGGGTCCCTGAAGCTTTCTTT
CASSSKGGVPEAFF
>-|TRBJ1-2|-|TRBV7-9
TGTGCCAGCAGCCCTCGCGGCACGGTAGGGGTTGAAGGCTACACCTTC
CASSPRGTVGVEGYTF
>TRBD1|TRBJ1-2|many|TRBV7-6
TGTGCCAGCAGCTCCCCCGGGACAGGACACTATGGCTACACCTTC
CASSSPGTGHYGYTF
>TRBD1|TRBJ1-2|few|TRBV27
TGTGCCAGCAGTGGGGACAGTCGGGGTGGCTACACCTTC
CASSGDSRGGYTF
>-|TRBJ1-5|-|TRBV28
TGTGCCAGCAGTTTAGTCCCAGATAATAGCAATCAGCCCCAGCATTTT
CASSLVPDNSNQPQHF
>-|TRBJ1-2|-|TRBV28
TGTGCCAGCAGAAGAAGGATTAACTATGGCTACACCTTC
CASRRRINYGYTF
>TRBD2|TRBJ2-3|-|TRBV30
TGTGCCTGGAGCCGGGGGGGAGGCACAGATACGCAGTATTTT
CAWSRGGGTDTQYF